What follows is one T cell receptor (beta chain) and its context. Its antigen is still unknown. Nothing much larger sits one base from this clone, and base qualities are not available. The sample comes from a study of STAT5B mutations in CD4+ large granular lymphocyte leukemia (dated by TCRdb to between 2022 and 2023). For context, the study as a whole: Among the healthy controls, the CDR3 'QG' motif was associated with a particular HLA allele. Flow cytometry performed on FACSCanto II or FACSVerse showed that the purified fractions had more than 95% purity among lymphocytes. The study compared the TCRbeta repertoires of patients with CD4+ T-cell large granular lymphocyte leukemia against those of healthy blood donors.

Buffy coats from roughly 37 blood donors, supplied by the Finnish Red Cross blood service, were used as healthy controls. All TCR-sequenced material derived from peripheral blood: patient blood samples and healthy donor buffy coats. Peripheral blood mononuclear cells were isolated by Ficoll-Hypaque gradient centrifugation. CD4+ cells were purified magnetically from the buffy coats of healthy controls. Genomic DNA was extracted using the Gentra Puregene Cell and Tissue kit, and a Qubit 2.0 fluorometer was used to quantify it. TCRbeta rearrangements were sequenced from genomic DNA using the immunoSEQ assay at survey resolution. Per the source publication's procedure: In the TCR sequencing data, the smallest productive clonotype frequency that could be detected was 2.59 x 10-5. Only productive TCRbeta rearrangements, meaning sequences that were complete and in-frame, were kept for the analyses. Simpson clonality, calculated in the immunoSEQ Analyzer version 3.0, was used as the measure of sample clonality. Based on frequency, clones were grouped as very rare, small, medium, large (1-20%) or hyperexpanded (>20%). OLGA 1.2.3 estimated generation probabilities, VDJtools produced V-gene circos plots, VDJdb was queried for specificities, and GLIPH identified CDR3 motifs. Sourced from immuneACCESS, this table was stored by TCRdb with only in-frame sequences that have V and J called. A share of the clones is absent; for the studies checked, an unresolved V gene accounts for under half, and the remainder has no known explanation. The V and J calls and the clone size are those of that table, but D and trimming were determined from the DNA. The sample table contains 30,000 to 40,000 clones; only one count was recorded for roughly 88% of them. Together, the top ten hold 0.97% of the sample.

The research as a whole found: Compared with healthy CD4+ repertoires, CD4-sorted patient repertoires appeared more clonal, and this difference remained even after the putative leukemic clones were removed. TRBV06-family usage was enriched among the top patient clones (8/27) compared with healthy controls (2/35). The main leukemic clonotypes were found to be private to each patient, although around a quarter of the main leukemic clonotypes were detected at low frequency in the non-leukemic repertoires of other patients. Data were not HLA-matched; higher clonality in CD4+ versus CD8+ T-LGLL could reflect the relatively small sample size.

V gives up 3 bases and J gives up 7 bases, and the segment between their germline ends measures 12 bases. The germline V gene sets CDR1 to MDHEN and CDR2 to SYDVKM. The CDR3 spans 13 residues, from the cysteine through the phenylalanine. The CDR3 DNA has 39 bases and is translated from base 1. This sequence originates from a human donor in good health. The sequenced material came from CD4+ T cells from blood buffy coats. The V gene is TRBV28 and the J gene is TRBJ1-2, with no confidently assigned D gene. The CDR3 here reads CASSFGWVRGYTF. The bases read TGTGCCAGCAGTTTTGGGTGGGTGCGTGGCTACACCTTC.